This T cell receptor (beta chain) was sequenced in a study of blood T cell repertoires in COVID-19. Study in general: Material from acute and convalescent COVID-19 was sourced from the United States, Italy and Spain. The cDNA or gDNA used as material had been derived from T cells, B-cell-depleted T cells, or PBMCs.

Original methodology: How many nucleated cells were present was estimated from reference gene primer amplification. Sequencing was performed with immunoSEQ multiplex PCR; in TCRdb, only in-frame clones are kept and a portion is missing. Clone size and V and J calls were adopted from that table, with D and trimming inferred from the DNA. The sample contains tens of thousands of clones, around 86% of which appear only once. Between the trimmed V and J ends, which lost 8 bases and 4 bases, there was a span of 14 bases. This CDR3 has 13 amino acids. Germline values: CDR1 MNHEY, CDR2 SVGAGI. The sequenced sample consisted of peripheral blood. The receptor comes from an elderly man with acute or convalescent COVID-19. The V call is TRBV6-5, the J call TRBJ1-2; D might be TRBD1 (6 bases). DNA of the CDR3: TGTGCCAGCGGGAATCTACAGGGCTATGGCTACACCTTC. It codes for CASGNLQGYGYTF.